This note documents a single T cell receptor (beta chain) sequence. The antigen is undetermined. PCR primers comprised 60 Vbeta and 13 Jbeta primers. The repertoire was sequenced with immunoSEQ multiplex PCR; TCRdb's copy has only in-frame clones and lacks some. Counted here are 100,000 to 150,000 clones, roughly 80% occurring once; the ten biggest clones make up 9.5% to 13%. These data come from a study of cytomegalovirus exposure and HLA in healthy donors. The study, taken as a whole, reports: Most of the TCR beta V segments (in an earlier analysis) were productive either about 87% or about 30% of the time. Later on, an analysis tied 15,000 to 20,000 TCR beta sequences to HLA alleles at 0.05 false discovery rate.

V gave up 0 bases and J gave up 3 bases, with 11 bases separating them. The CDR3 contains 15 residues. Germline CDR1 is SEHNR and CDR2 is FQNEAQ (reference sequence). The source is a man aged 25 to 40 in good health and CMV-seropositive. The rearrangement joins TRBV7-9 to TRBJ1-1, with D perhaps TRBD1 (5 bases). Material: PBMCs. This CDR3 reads CASSLAGRVDTEAFF. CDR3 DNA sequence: TGTGCCAGCAGCTTAGCCGGCAGGGTCGACACTGAAGCTTTCTTT.